This TCR beta chain was identified in a study of Ad26.COV2.S vaccination and SARS-CoV-2 variants. Study overall: By the intramuscular route, Ad26.COV2.S was given once, or twice 56 days apart.

The table came from immunoSEQ multiplex PCR; TCRdb's copy has only in-frame clones and leaves some out. The table shows roughly 380,000 clones, with around 87% occurring only once. Findings of the study overall: Reportedly, after vaccination the spike-specific CD8+ and CD4+ T cell responses displayed substantial breadth.

A few counts support this clone. Its antigen is undetermined. Stated treatment: around 19 received Ad26.COV2.S at low or high dose, single or two shots; about 5 received placebo; per-sample allocation not given. Each sample was drawn 63 days after the first injection (of vaccine or placebo). Whoever gave the sample was an adult aged 18-55 years in Boston. The sample in question was peripheral blood, obtained in a trial of Ad26.COV2.S vaccine versus placebo. The clonotype originates from a person between 18 and 60 years old who received the Ad26.COV2.S COVID-19 vaccine or a placebo.

The CDR3 DNA is TGTGCCACCAAGGGATGGGGGGGAAATTCACCCCTCCACTTT. As protein: CATKGWGGNSPLHF. The rearrangement joins TRBV19 to TRBJ1-6; TRBD1 is a possible D gene (5 bases). The CDR3 sequence is 14 residues long. Trimming took 10 bases from V and 7 from J, leaving 17 bases between them. Germline V gene lookup returns CDR1 LNHDA and CDR2 SQIVND (reference sequence).